This TCR beta chain was retrieved from a study of blood T cell repertoires in COVID-19. For the study at large: Acute-phase and convalescent COVID-19 samples originated in the United States, Italy and Spain. PBMCs, B-cell-depleted T cells, or T cells provided the cDNA or gDNA that made up the material.

Germline CDR1 MNHEY, CDR2 SVGAGI. The CDR3 has 15 residues. The V end was cut by 5 bases, the J end by 0 bases, with 14 bases between. The table lists this clone with a few counts. In the original processing: Reference gene primer amplification gave nucleated cell count estimates. Sequencing was performed with immunoSEQ multiplex PCR; in TCRdb, only in-frame clones are kept and a portion is missing. The DNA was the basis for D and trimming; V, J and clone size are from that table. The sample has 70,000 to 75,000 clones, roughly four fifths seen once; the top ten hold over 25%. This chain links TRBV6-5 with TRBJ2-7, with D possibly being TRBD2 (6 bases). The source of this sequence is a man in his 70s with acute or convalescent COVID-19. Sequenced: peripheral blood. The CDR3 spells CASSRIAEVSYEQYF. The CDR3 nucleotides are TGTGCCAGCAGTCGTATAGCGGAGGTCTCCTACGAGCAGTACTTC.